The present entry profiles one T cell receptor beta chain with its context. Germline V gene data show CDR1 as LGHDT and CDR2 as YNNKEL (reference sequence). The CDR3 totals 13 residues. The germline V and J ends were trimmed by 1 base and 7 bases, with 8 bases remaining between them. In the original analysis: It was from reference gene primer amplification that nucleated cell counts were estimated. The table came from immunoSEQ multiplex PCR; TCRdb's copy has only in-frame clones and leaves some out. That table supplies the V and J calls and clone size; D and trimming were determined from the DNA. The sample includes about 500,000 clones, about 88% of them seen just once. This entry is derived from a study of blood T cell repertoires in COVID-19. As for the study in general: Whether acute or convalescent, the COVID-19 samples came from the United States, Italy and Spain.

Seattle patients were enrolled during active infection and followed longitudinally. The rearrangement uses TRBV3-1 (or the pseudogene TRBV3-2) and TRBJ1-5; no firm D call. Sequenced: peripheral blood. This TCR derives from a woman in her fifties or sixties with COVID-19, enrolled during active disease. CDR3 DNA sequence: TGTGCCAGCAGCCAAGGGTTCCAGCAGCCCCAGCATTTT. It specifies CASSQGFQQPQHF.